The 2 T cell receptor beta chains presented below share a single source sample, sequenced in a study of shared clonotypes between healthy human individuals. Measured with immunoSEQ multiplex PCR; TCRdb has only the in-frame clones, and not every one. The data show roughly 2.4 million clones, approximately 96% seen once. Sample: naive CD4+ T cells sorted from blood. As to subset: CD45RA+ positively selected. These receptors were collected from a young man in good health.

The chain employs TRBV18 and TRBJ2-5; 8 positions match TRBD2. CDR3 length equals 15 residues. CDR1 is KGHSH, CDR2 LQKENI, per germline. J was trimmed by 5 bases and V by 2 bases; bases with no gene match: 7. CDR3 nucleotides: TGTGCCAGCTCACCAGGAATAGCGGGAACTGAGACCCAGTACTTC. It encodes CASSPGIAGTETQYF.

In the case of this clone: Within the sample, other DNA sequences also encode this same CDR3. This chain connects TRBV15 to TRBJ2-5, with D hard to call. There are 13 residues in the CDR3. Germline CDR1 LNHNV, CDR2 YYDKDF (reference sequence). V dropped 1 base and J dropped 2 bases, with 5 bases sitting between them. CDR3 protein: CATSRGVQETQYF. The CDR3 DNA follows: TGTGCCACCAGCAGAGGGGTACAAGAGACCCAGTACTTC.